Each of the 19 T cell receptor beta chains below was sequenced from the same sample in a study of cytomegalovirus exposure and HLA in healthy donors. The PCR contained 60 Vbeta and 13 Jbeta primers. Measured with immunoSEQ multiplex PCR; TCRdb has only the in-frame clones, and not every one. The sample yields around 170,000 clones, roughly 82% seen once. Sequencing was carried out using PBMCs. The origin of the receptors is a woman in her forties or fifties in good health and CMV-seropositive.

Only one count was recorded for this clone. This sequence joins TRBV7-2 and TRBJ1-6, with D unclear. The CDR3 runs 13 residues. CDR1 is SGHTA, CDR2 FQGNSA, per germline. V lost 5 bases to trimming and J lost 9 bases, with 11 bases between them. DNA for the CDR3: TGTGCCAGCAGCGTACTATTCGGTTCACCCCTCCACTTT. Protein: CASSVLFGSPLHF.

The V call is TRBV5-1, the J call TRBJ1-5; 7 bases match TRBD1. From germline, CDR1 is SGHRS and CDR2 YFSETQ. The length of the CDR3 is 17 residues. V gave up 3 bases and J gave up 4 bases; unmatched junction bases: 13. CDR3 amino acids: CASSSSRTYRGNQPQHF. Written as DNA, the CDR3 is TGCGCCAGCAGCTCGTCACGAACCTACAGGGGAAATCAGCCCCAGCATTTT.

The chain combines TRBV6-1 with TRBJ1-5; possibly TRBD1 for D (5 bases). Germline V gene lookup returns CDR1 MNHNS and CDR2 SASEGT. V lost 6 bases and J lost 2, with 14 bases in between. This CDR3 comprises 15 residues. CDR3 loop: CASRETDTGNQPQHF. CDR3 DNA sequence: TGTGCCAGCAGAGAGACAGATACGGGCAATCAGCCCCAGCATTTT.

The chain is built from TRBV28 and TRBJ1-2, with TRBD1 matching over 12 bases. J gave up 6 bases and V 6 bases, and 8 bases lay outside the gene matches. This CDR3 is 15 amino acids long. Germline CDR1 reads MDHEN; CDR2 reads SYDVKM. The CDR3 region has the DNA TGTGCCAGCAGAACCCCCGGGACAGGGGGCCATGGCTACACCTTC. Residues: CASRTPGTGGHGYTF.

Only one count was recorded for this clone. The chain combines TRBV4-2 with TRBJ1-5; TRBD1 is a possible D gene (6 bases). V lost 2 bases and J 0 bases, leaving 20 bases between the germline ends. The CDR3 length is 19 residues. Germline assignment: CDR1 LGHNA and CDR2 YNFKEQ. CDR3 sequence (DNA): TGTGCCAGCAGCCAACTGGGATGGACAGAATTAAATAGCAATCAGCCCCAGCATTTT. Encoded protein: CASSQLGWTELNSNQPQHF.

This chain joins TRBV10-3 and TRBJ2-5, with 12 bases lining up with TRBD1. The V segment lost 7 bases and the J segment 4 bases; nucleotides outside the gene matches: 7. Germline V gene sequence: CDR1 ENHRY, CDR2 SYGVKD. The CDR3 consists of 15 residues. CDR3 nucleotide sequence: TGTGCCATCACACCGGGACAGGGGGCCGGAGAGACCCAGTACTTC. Amino acid sequence: CAITPGQGAGETQYF.

This chain connects TRBV6-6 to TRBJ2-7, with D perhaps matching TRBD1 (6 bases). The V gene lost 6 bases and the J gene lost 0 bases, with 15 bases spanning the gap. The CDR3 is 15 amino acids. Germline CDR1 and CDR2: MNHNY and SVGAGI (reference sequence). DNA for the CDR3: TGTGCCAGCAGCCGGCAGGGGACCAGCTCCTACGAGCAGTACTTC. Protein sequence: CASSRQGTSSYEQYF.

The chain employs TRBV6-5 and TRBJ2-7, with TRBD1 as a possible D gene (5 bases). Trimming took off 0 bases at V and 3 bases at J, with 15 bases between the two ends. Germline assignment: CDR1 MNHEY and CDR2 SVGAGI. CDR3 length: 16 residues. CDR3 sequence: CASSYSWTYNYYEQYF. The DNA for the CDR3 is TGTGCCAGCAGTTACTCCTGGACATACAACTACTACGAGCAGTACTTC.

This sequence joins TRBV19 and TRBJ1-6, with D perhaps matching TRBD1 (6 bases). V was trimmed by 8 bases and J by 5 bases, leaving 13 bases between them. Germline lookup yields CDR1 LNHDA and CDR2 SQIVND (reference sequence). This CDR3 has 14 residues. The CDR3 loop is CASANRANNSPLHF. The DNA for the CDR3 is TGTGCCAGTGCTAACAGGGCTAATAATTCACCCCTCCACTTT.

V gene TRBV7-2 combines with J gene TRBJ2-7, with D possibly being TRBD1 (6 bases). The CDR3 sequence is 14 residues long. The germline V and J ends were trimmed by 2 bases and 4 bases, with 12 bases remaining between them. The germline gives CDR1 SGHTA, CDR2 FQGNSA. CDR3 amino acids: CASSLYGQRYEQYF. CDR3 in DNA: TGTGCCAGCAGCTTATACGGACAGAGATACGAGCAGTACTTC.

This chain uses TRBV19 with TRBJ1-1; 8 bases fit TRBD1. J was trimmed by 7 bases and V by 0 bases; bases with no gene match: 13. This CDR3 contains 17 residues. CDR1 and CDR2 (germline): LNHDA, SQIVND (reference sequence). CDR3 nucleotides: TGTGCCAGTAGTATAGATTTTCAGGGGGCAGGGACCGGTGAAGCTTTCTTT. As protein: CASSIDFQGAGTGEAFF.

The rearrangement uses TRBV10-1 and TRBJ2-1; possibly TRBD1 for D (5 bases). The CDR3 covers 15 residues. CDR1 is WNHNN and CDR2 is SYGVQD in the germline V gene (reference sequence). The V and J ends lost 3 bases and 6 bases respectively, with 15 bases between them. The CDR3 DNA sequence: TGCGCCAGCAGTGACCAGGGCCTGCGAGGCAATGAGCAGTTCTTC. Translating gives CASSDQGLRGNEQFF.

With regard to this clone: This CDR3 is missing its conserved last phenylalanine or tryptophan, likely due to a read error. The chain carries TRBV7-8 and TRBJ2-7; maybe TRBD2 (5 bases). Per germline, CDR1 SGHVS and CDR2 FQNEAQ. Trimming took 3 bases from V and 4 from J, leaving 13 bases between them. This CDR3 spans 14 amino acids. CDR3 amino acids: CASSFVGKFYEQYL. CDR3 nucleotides: TGTGCCAGCAGCTTCGTCGGGAAGTTTTACGAGCAGTACCTC.

J is TRBJ1-2 and V is TRBV7-2, with TRBD1 identical over 7 bases. CDR3 length: 13 amino acids. Trimming cost V 2 bases and J 8 bases; bases outside gene matches: 5. Germline CDR1 SGHTA, CDR2 FQGNSA. CDR3 DNA: TGTGCCAGCAGCTTACAGGGGGGAAGGGGCTACACCTTC. This translates into CASSLQGGRGYTF.

In this sample, this clone turned up once. V and J are TRBV30 and TRBJ2-3; 7 bases match TRBD1. Trimming at V came to 4 bases and at J to 1 base, leaving 8 bases not matched to a gene. The V gene's germline CDR1 is GTSNPN and CDR2 SVGIG (reference sequence). This CDR3 spans 15 amino acids. The CDR3, as DNA: TGTGCCTGGACCGGGACAGCTTTTCGCACAGATACGCAGTATTTT. Encoded protein: CAWTGTAFRTDTQYF.

Concerning this clone: Other DNA variants within this sample encode the same CDR3. The rearrangement links TRBV11-3 to TRBJ2-7; a possible D gene is TRBD1 (5 bases). CDR1 and CDR2 (germline): SGHNT, YENEEA. The CDR3 is made up of 13 amino acids. The ends were cut back, 1 base at V and 2 bases at J, with 6 bases in the middle. CDR3: CASSLGGPYEQYF. CDR3 nucleotide sequence: TGTGCCAGCAGCTTAGGGGGCCCCTACGAGCAGTACTTC.

This rearrangement joins TRBV5-1 to TRBJ1-5, with TRBD1 matching over 7 bases. This CDR3 is 16 amino acids long. V was pared by 2 bases and J by 0 bases, with 5 bases of the junction left unmatched. The germline V gene has CDR1 SGHRS and CDR2 YFSETQ. The DNA of the CDR3 is TGCGCCAGCAGCTTACAGGGGACACATAGCAATCAGCCCCAGCATTTT. Translated: CASSLQGTHSNQPQHF.

This rearrangement joins TRBV2 to TRBJ2-3; 8 bases map to TRBD2. The CDR3 length is 14 residues. Germline V gives CDR1 SNHLY, CDR2 FYNNEI. Losses at the gene ends were 7 bases for V and 4 bases for J; bases not matched to a gene: 7. In DNA form, the CDR3 reads TGTGCCAGCAAAGGACGGGGGGGGGCAGATACGCAGTATTTT. Residues: CASKGRGGADTQYF.

The chain couples TRBV5-1 to TRBJ2-7; 7 bases map to TRBD1. The CDR3 contains 15 residues. The V gene's germline CDR1 is SGHRS and CDR2 YFSETQ. The V and J ends lost 3 bases and 3 bases, in that order; junction bases with no gene match: 9. The CDR3 reads CASSYLGTEYYEQYF. Written as DNA, the CDR3 is TGCGCCAGCAGCTACCTAGGGACAGAATACTACGAGCAGTACTTC.